The rows below give T cell receptor beta chains drawn from one sample of a study of blood T cell repertoires in COVID-19. Data came from immunoSEQ multiplex PCR; TCRdb stores just in-frame clones and leaves some out. Counted here are about 45,000 clones, roughly 86% occurring once; the ten biggest clones make up about 13%. The sequenced material came from peripheral blood. These receptors came from a human donor in a cohort sampled during active COVID-19. The CDR3 runs from the conserved cysteine through the conserved F or W. The D gene is left open where the match is weak. Expanded clones are given a class, and other clones once, few, many or no size at all.

v_call	d_call	clone_size	cdr3_length	j_call	cdr3_aa	cdr3_nt
TRBV5-1	TRBD1	once	15	TRBJ2-3	CASSPGTASTDTQYF	TGCGCCAGCAGCCCCGGGACAGCTAGCACAGATACGCAGTATTTT
TRBV9	-	-	13	TRBJ2-7	CASSVRQDYEQYF	TGTGCCAGCAGCGTAAGACAGGACTACGAGCAGTACTTC
TRBV5-1	-	-	15	TRBJ2-3	CASSLVAQSTDTQYF	TGCGCCAGCAGCTTGGTGGCCCAGAGCACAGATACGCAGTATTTT
TRBV10-3	TRBD1	-	14	TRBJ2-3	CAISGQGSTDTQYF	TGTGCCATCAGTGGACAGGGGTCCACAGATACGCAGTATTTT
TRBV14	-	-	15	TRBJ1-4	CASSQDGGVGEKLFF	TGTGCCAGCAGCCAAGATGGGGGCGTCGGTGAAAAACTGTTTTTT
TRBV6-5	-	-	13	TRBJ2-5	CASSPGVGRTQYF	TGTGCCAGCAGTCCAGGTGTCGGTCGGACCCAGTACTTC
TRBV3-1/TRBV3-2	TRBD1	-	17	TRBJ1-3	CASSQTTGGNPGNTIYF	TGTGCCAGCAGCCAAACGACAGGGGGCAACCCTGGAAACACCATATATTTT
TRBV19	-	-	16	TRBJ2-1	CASSKAMTGLLAEQFF	TGTGCCAGTAGTAAAGCCATGACAGGTCTTTTAGCTGAGCAGTTCTTC
TRBV5-6	-	-	14	TRBJ2-2	CASSLVRATGELFF	TGTGCCAGCAGCTTGGTCAGGGCGACCGGGGAGCTGTTTTTT
TRBV4-3	-	-	18	TRBJ2-2	CASSQDDGRRGDTGELFF	TGCGCCAGCAGCCAAGATGACGGCCGACGGGGAGACACCGGGGAGCTGTTTTTT
TRBV10-1	TRBD1	-	13	TRBJ1-5	CASSSTGGQPQHF	TGCGCCAGCAGTTCGACAGGGGGTCAGCCCCAGCATTTT
TRBV9	-	-	11	TRBJ2-1	CASSVGDEQFF	TGTGCCAGCAGCGTAGGCGATGAGCAGTTCTTC
TRBV30	-	-	16	TRBJ2-2	CAWSSLGDKNTGELFF	TGTGCCTGGAGTTCATTAGGGGACAAAAACACCGGGGAGCTGTTTTTT